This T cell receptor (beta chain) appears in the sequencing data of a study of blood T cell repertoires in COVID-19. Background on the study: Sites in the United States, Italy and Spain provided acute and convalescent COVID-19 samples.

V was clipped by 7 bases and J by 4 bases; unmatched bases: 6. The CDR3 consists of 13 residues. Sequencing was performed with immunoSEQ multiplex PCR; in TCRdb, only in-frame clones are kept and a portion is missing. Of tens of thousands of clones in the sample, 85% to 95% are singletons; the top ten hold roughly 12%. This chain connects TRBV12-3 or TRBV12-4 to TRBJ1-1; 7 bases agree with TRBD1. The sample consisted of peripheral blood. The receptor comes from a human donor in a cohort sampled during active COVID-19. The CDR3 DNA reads TGTGCCAGCAAACTGACAGGGAGCACTGAAGCTTTCTTT. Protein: CASKLTGSTEAFF.